This record concerns one T cell receptor beta chain sequence. The antigen it binds to is not known. No base quality values were provided; no much bigger clone lies one nucleotide off. Other nucleotide sequences in the sample specify the same CDR3. The source of the sample is a study of T cells in localized non-small cell lung cancer (TCRdb year 2020). At the level of the whole study: The study examined T cell repertoires in 200 to 300 patients with early-stage NSCLC and compared tumors with uninvolved tumor-adjacent lungs. The cohort consisted of about 240 treatment-naive NSCLC patients whose localized lung tumors had been resected. A mean age of around 66 years was recorded for the NSCLC patients, of whom more than 120 were male and about a hundred were female.

Study-wide findings and limitations: Uninvolved tumor-adjacent lung showed the highest T cell clonality, higher than tumor, which suggests more focused antigenic responses in the uninvolved tumor-adjacent lung. Because multi-region sequencing of the tumors was not done, intratumor heterogeneity could not be ruled out. Because the study design was exploratory, TCR variables were selected using unadjusted p-values without false-discovery rate correction. Longer overall survival was associated with higher T cell density in blood, whereas shorter survival was associated with higher clonality in adjacent lung. Of the top 100 tumor clones, a median of about 53 were detected in paired uninvolved adjacent lung; approximately 28 were also among that lung's top 100.

Taken from the germline V gene (reference sequence), the CDR1 and CDR2 loops are LNHNV and YYDKDF. From the cysteine up to the phenylalanine, the CDR3 has a length of 16 residues. Left in the record is the CDR3 DNA by itself, 48 bases read in frame from the first base. Trimming costs V 0 bases and J 0 bases, and their ends lie 9 bases apart. TCR beta CDR3 regions were sequenced from DNA using the immunoSEQ Assay. The paper's data handling went like this. To compute T cell density, TCR beta template counts were normalized to usable DNA, which was estimated by amplifying housekeeping genes. Richness was estimated using the preseqR package, with extrapolation to 400,000 templates for PBMC samples and to 120,000 templates for tissue samples. Clonality was calculated as one minus Pielou's evenness. To identify tissue-enriched TCRs, differential abundance testing was run on productive amino-acid clonotypes with a minimum total count of 5 and an alpha of 0.1. The Jaccard Index and the Morisita Overlap Index were used to quantify repertoire overlap between compartments. TCR beta CDR3s were clustered by GLIPH together with public tetramer-defined viral CDR3s, and at least three viral sequences plus V-gene enrichment were required for viral motifs. TCRdb mirrors the immuneACCESS table, restricted to in-frame sequences. Some clones are absent from its copies; in checked studies, under half trace to an unresolved V gene, and the reason for the others is unknown. V and J calls and clone size are copied from that table; D and trimming were computed from the DNA. Counted in this sample were 1,500 to 2,000 clones; about a quarter of them appeared once. The leading ten clones occupy roughly 13% of the sample.

Two independent pathologists confirmed that the uninvolved adjacent lung, which was taken at least 2 cm from the tumor margin, was free of atypia. At diagnosis, tumor, uninvolved tumor-adjacent lung and peripheral blood were collected and then preserved as a mix of FFPE and fresh-frozen material. The sequencing here drew on normal lung tissue next to the tumor, taken before any cancer treatment. The source is a male donor older than 55 with stage II squamous cell lung carcinoma. The rearranged chain carries TRBV15 and TRBJ1-3; the D gene lacks a confident call. This receptor carries the CDR3 CATSRDRRVSGNTIYF. Here is the DNA: TGTGCCACCAGCAGAGATAGAAGAGTCTCTGGAAACACCATATATTTT.